Each of the 3 T cell receptor beta chains below was sequenced from the same sample in a study of blood T cell repertoires in COVID-19. Clones were read by immunoSEQ multiplex PCR, and TCRdb kept only the in-frame ones, dropping some. The sample contains hundreds of thousands of clones, roughly 86% of which appear only once. The sequencing input was PBMCs or T cells enriched from blood (not recorded which). The receptors stem from a woman in her 50s who had recovered from COVID-19.

J is TRBJ2-3 and V is TRBV4-1; D call uncertain. Germline V gene data show CDR1 as MGHRA and CDR2 as YSYEKL. The CDR3 is 14 residues long. The ends were cut back, 2 bases at V and 4 bases at J, with 10 bases in the middle. The CDR3 DNA sequence: TGCGCCAGCAGCCAATCATCGCTAGCAGATACGCAGTATTTT. Protein: CASSQSSLADTQYF.

The chain joins TRBV5-1 to TRBJ2-2, with D perhaps TRBD2 (6 bases). The germline V gene encodes CDR1 SGHRS and CDR2 YFSETQ. This CDR3 spans 16 amino acids. V lost 3 bases, J lost 0 bases, and 12 bases lay in between. The DNA for the CDR3 is TGCGCCAGCAGCTCCGGCGGGGCGACGAACACCGGGGAGCTGTTTTTT. It translates to CASSSGGATNTGELFF. The full variable domain, its missing parts supplied by reference TRBV5-1 and TRBJ2-2, is KAGVTQTPRYLIKTRGQQVTLSCSPISGHRSVSWYQQTPGQGLQFLFEYFSETQRNKGNFPGRFSGRQFSNSRSEMNVSTLELGDSALYLCASSSGGATNTGELFFGEGSRLTVL.

This chain links TRBV6-5 with TRBJ1-6; possibly TRBD1 for D (6 bases). Trimming left V 4 bases short and J 7 bases short, with 8 bases between. Per the germline V gene, CDR1 is MNHEY and CDR2 is SVGAGI. This CDR3 has 13 amino acids. CDR3 residues: CASSWTENSPLHF. The CDR3 nucleotides read TGTGCCAGCAGTTGGACAGAAAATTCACCCCTCCACTTT.